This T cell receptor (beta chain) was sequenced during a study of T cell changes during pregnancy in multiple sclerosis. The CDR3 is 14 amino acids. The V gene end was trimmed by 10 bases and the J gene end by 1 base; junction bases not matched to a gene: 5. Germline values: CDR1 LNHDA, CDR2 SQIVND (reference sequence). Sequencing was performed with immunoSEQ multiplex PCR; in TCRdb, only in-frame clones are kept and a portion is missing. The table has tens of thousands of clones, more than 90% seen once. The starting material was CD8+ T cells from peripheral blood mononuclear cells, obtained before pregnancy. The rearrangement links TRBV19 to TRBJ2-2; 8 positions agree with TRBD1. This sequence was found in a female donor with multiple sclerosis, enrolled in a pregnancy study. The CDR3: CATTGQGNTGELFF. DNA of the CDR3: TGTGCCACCACCGGACAGGGGAACACCGGGGAGCTGTTTTTT.